Listed here are 5 T cell receptor beta chains from one sample, sequenced in a study of cytomegalovirus exposure and HLA in healthy donors. PCR used 60 Vbeta primers and 13 Jbeta primers. This table comes from immunoSEQ multiplex PCR, and its TCRdb copy is limited to in-frame clones, with some not included. The data contain 100,000 or so clones, about 15% of them singletons. What was sequenced was PBMCs. The receptor source for this set is a female donor in good health and CMV-seronegative.

This clone was seen a few times. The chain uses TRBV7-3 and TRBJ2-2, with D possibly TRBD1 on 5 matching bases. Trimming cost V 2 bases and J 7 bases, with 14 bases left between them. The CDR3 covers 15 residues. Germline CDR1 reads SGHTA; CDR2 reads FQGTGA. The CDR3 here is CASSLRQGGIGELFF. DNA for the CDR3: TGTGCCAGCAGCTTACGGCAGGGTGGCATCGGGGAGCTGTTTTTT.

The chain joins TRBV5-1 to TRBJ1-4, with a weak D call TRBD1 (5 bases). Deletions cut 5 bases from V and 0 bases from J, with 14 bases between. CDR1 is SGHRS and CDR2 is YFSETQ in the germline V gene. This CDR3 contains 16 residues. This CDR3 is CASSREGFATNEKLFF. The CDR3 nucleotides read TGCGCCAGCAGTCGGGAGGGGTTCGCAACTAATGAAAAACTGTTTTTT.

The chain links TRBV7-9 to TRBJ1-5; perhaps TRBD1 as D (6 bases). CDR1 is SEHNR and CDR2 is FQNEAQ in the germline V gene (reference sequence). Trimming took off 1 base at V and 6 bases at J, with 13 bases between the two ends. This CDR3 contains 15 residues. The CDR3 DNA follows: TGTGCCAGCAGCTTAGGTACAGGGTCCACTCAGCCCCAGCATTTT. Amino acid sequence: CASSLGTGSTQPQHF.

This sequence joins TRBV4-1 and TRBJ2-5; D not resolved. Trimming took off 1 base at V and 0 bases at J, with 9 bases between the two ends. Germline values: CDR1 MGHRA, CDR2 YSYEKL. The CDR3 is 15 residues long. CDR3 amino acids: CASSQAPGYQETQYF. The DNA for the CDR3 is TGCGCCAGCAGCCAAGCCCCAGGTTACCAAGAGACCCAGTACTTC.

This chain links TRBV30 with TRBJ1-1; 7 bases fit TRBD1. The CDR3 has 13 residues. With V trimmed by 1 base and J by 4 bases, 3 bases remained unmatched. The germline CDR1 and CDR2 sequences are GTSNPN and SVGIG (reference sequence). CDR3 DNA sequence: TGTGCCTGGAGTGAGGGGGCGGTCACTGAAGCTTTCTTT. Its translation: CAWSEGAVTEAFF.